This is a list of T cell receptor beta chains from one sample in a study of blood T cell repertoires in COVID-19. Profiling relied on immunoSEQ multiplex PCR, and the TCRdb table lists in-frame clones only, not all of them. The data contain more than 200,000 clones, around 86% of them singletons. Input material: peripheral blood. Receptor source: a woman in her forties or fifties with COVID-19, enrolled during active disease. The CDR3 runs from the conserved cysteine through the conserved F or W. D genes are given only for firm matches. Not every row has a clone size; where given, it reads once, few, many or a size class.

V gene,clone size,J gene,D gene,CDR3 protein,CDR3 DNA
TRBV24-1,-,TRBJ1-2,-,CATSVYKGLSEDGYTF,TGTGCCACCAGCGTTTATAAAGGACTTTCAGAGGATGGCTACACCTTC
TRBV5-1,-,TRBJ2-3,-,CASSLRGAASTDTQYF,TGCGCCAGCAGCCTCAGGGGTGCTGCGAGCACAGATACGCAGTATTTT
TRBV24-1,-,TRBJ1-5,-,CATSDSGQQPQHF,TGTGCCACCAGTGATTCAGGGCAACAGCCCCAGCATTTT
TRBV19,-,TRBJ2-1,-,CAPRGSNEQFF,TGTGCCCCGAGGGGGTCTAATGAGCAGTTCTTC
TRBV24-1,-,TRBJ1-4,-,CATSDPGGLPGEKLFF,TGTGCCACCAGTGACCCAGGAGGGCTCCCGGGAGAAAAACTGTTTTTT
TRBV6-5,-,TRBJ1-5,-,CAAGGEGSNQPQHF,TGTGCCGCCGGAGGGGAGGGTAGCAATCAGCCCCAGCATTTT
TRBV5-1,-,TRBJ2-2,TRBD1,CASSSGQGRRANTGELFF,TGCGCCAGCAGTTCGGGACAGGGACGACGGGCGAACACCGGGGAGCTGTTTTTT
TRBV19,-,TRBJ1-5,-,CASSIGGENQPQHF,TGTGCCAGTAGTATAGGCGGGGAAAATCAGCCCCAGCATTTT
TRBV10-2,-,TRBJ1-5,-,CASSESSRNNQPQHF,TGCGCCAGCAGTGAGTCGTCCAGAAACAATCAGCCCCAGCATTTT
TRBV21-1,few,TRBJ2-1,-,CATTSGTDNEQFF,TGTGCCACCACCTCCGGGACAGATAATGAGCAGTTCTTC
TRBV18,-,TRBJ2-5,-,CASSPPGTLIQETQYF,TGTGCCAGCTCACCACCGGGGACATTAATCCAAGAGACCCAGTACTTC
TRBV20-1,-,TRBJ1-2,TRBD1,CSASKQGARNYGYTF,TGCAGTGCTAGTAAACAGGGGGCGAGGAACTATGGCTACACCTTC
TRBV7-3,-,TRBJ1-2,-,CASSSRAGDYGYTF,TGTGCCAGCAGCTCACGGGCAGGGGACTATGGCTACACCTTC
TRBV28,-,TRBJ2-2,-,CASNPGVRTGELFF,TGTGCCAGCAACCCGGGGGTACGGACCGGGGAGCTGTTTTTT
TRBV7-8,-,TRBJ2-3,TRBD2,CASSLASVGGGADTQYF,TGTGCCAGCAGCTTAGCTTCGGTCGGCGGGGGGGCAGATACGCAGTATTTT
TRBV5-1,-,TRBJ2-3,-,CASSFGRRRGTDTQYF,TGCGCCAGCAGCTTCGGTAGGCGTCGGGGCACAGATACGCAGTATTTT
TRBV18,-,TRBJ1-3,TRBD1,CASSPGGTGWFSGNTIYF,TGTGCCAGCTCACCAGGTGGGACAGGGTGGTTCTCTGGAAACACCATATATTTT
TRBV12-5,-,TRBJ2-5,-,CASGHWGGGYQETQYF,TGTGCTAGTGGTCACTGGGGCGGGGGCTACCAAGAGACCCAGTACTTC
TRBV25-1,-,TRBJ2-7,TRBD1,CASSERDRAYEQYF,TGTGCCAGCAGTGAAAGGGACAGGGCCTACGAGCAGTACTTC
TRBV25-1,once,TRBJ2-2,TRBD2,CASSEGGMGLNTGELFF,TGTGCCAGCAGTGAGGGAGGGATGGGCCTGAACACCGGGGAGCTGTTTTTT
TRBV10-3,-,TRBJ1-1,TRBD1,CAISATTGGDMNTEAFF,TGTGCCATCAGCGCTACGACAGGGGGCGACATGAACACTGAAGCTTTCTTT
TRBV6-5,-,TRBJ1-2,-,CASSLEGSGSGYTF,TGTGCCAGCAGTCTAGAGGGCTCTGGCAGCGGCTACACCTTC
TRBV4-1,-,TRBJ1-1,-,CASSQQQIMNTEAFF,TGCGCCAGCAGCCAACAACAGATTATGAACACTGAAGCTTTCTTT
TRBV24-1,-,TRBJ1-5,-,CATSDQYRDTRLNQPQHF,TGTGCCACCAGTGACCAATACCGGGACACTCGCCTCAATCAGCCCCAGCATTTT
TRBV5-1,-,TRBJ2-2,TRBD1,CASSLAWGQGAGNTGELFF,TGCGCCAGCAGCTTGGCCTGGGGACAGGGGGCCGGTAACACCGGGGAGCTGTTTTTT
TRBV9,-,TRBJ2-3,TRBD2,CASGMTSGGAGDTQYF,TGTGCCAGCGGCATGACTAGCGGGGGGGCCGGAGATACGCAGTATTTT
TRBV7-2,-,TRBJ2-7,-,CASSLTRVEQYF,TGTGCCAGCAGCTTGACCAGGGTCGAGCAGTACTTC
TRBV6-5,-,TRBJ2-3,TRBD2,CASRGRGGTDTQYF,TGTGCCAGCAGGGGGCGGGGGGGCACAGATACGCAGTATTTT
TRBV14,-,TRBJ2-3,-,CASSQGDFLGTDTQYF,TGTGCCAGCAGCCAAGGTGACTTCCTCGGCACAGATACGCAGTATTTT
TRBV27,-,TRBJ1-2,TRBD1,CASSLYGGTANGYTF,TGTGCCAGCAGTTTATACGGTGGGACAGCTAATGGCTACACCTTC
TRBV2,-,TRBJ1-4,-,CASSPGTATNEKLFF,TGTGCCAGCTCCCCGGGAACGGCGACTAATGAAAAACTGTTTTTT
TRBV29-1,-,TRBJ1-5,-,CSVAAGKNQPQHF,TGCAGCGTTGCTGCAGGGAAAAATCAGCCCCAGCATTTT
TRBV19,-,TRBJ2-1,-,CASSWALRNEQFF,TGTGCCAGTAGTTGGGCTCTAAGGAATGAGCAGTTCTTC
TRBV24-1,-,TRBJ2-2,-,CATSGLRNTGELFF,TGTGCCACCAGTGGCCTGAGAAACACCGGGGAGCTGTTTTTT
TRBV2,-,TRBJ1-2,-,CASSPGVVGYTF,TGTGCCAGCAGTCCAGGGGTTGTGGGCTACACCTTC
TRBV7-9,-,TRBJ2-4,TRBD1,CASSSYRGRGNIQYF,TGTGCCAGCAGCTCCTACAGGGGGCGAGGGAACATTCAGTACTTC
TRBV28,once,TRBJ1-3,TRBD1,CASSFNRGYTIYF,TGTGCCAGCAGTTTTAACAGGGGATACACCATATATTTT
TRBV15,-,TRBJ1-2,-,CATSSRFSRNRGGNGYTF,TGTGCCACCAGCAGCAGGTTTTCAAGGAATAGGGGAGGGAATGGCTACACCTTC
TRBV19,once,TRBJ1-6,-,CASSERQGNSPLHF,TGTGCCAGTAGTGAAAGGCAGGGGAATTCACCCCTCCACTTT
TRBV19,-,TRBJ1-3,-,CATRPTGRTGNTIYF,TGTGCCACCCGACCCACAGGGAGAACCGGAAACACCATATATTTT
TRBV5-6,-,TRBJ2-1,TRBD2,CASSLERGLATHYNEQFF,TGTGCCAGCAGCTTGGAGCGGGGGCTAGCAACCCACTACAATGAGCAGTTCTTC